One and the same sample provided the 18 T cell receptor beta chains below, sequenced in a study of OX40 agonist ivuxolimab in advanced cancers. The table came from immunoSEQ multiplex PCR; TCRdb's copy has only in-frame clones and leaves some out. Among around 63,000 clones listed, more than 70% were seen once. Sequencing was performed on CD4+ or CD8+ T cells sorted from blood, taken in a trial of the OX40 agonist ivuxolimab. The receptors derive from an adult with an advanced solid tumor such as melanoma, head and neck, liver or kidney cancer.

V and J are TRBV18 and TRBJ2-5; maybe TRBD1 (5 bases). CDR3 size: 14 residues. V gave up 0 bases and J gave up 3 bases, with 8 bases separating them. Germline assignment: CDR1 KGHSH and CDR2 LQKENI. CDR3 bases: TGTGCCAGCTCACCACCTGGCAGGGAAGAGACCCAGTACTTC. Translation: CASSPPGREETQYF.

The rearrangement uses TRBV7-6 and TRBJ2-7; 12 nucleotides align to TRBD2. V dropped 5 bases and J dropped 2; count of bases not matched to a gene: 13. The CDR3 extends over 18 amino acids. Germline V CDR1 and CDR2: SGHVS, FNYEAQ. The CDR3: CASSHRETSGSFAYEQYF. In DNA, the CDR3 is TGTGCCAGCAGCCACAGAGAGACTAGCGGGAGCTTCGCCTACGAGCAGTACTTC.

The V gene is TRBV6-1, the J gene TRBJ1-1; D gene unclear. CDR1 and CDR2 from the germline V gene are MNHNS and SASEGT. This CDR3 contains 13 residues. Trimming removed 4 bases from V and 1 base from J, with 7 bases in between. The CDR3 loop is CASSGRRNTEAFF. Written as DNA, the CDR3 is TGTGCCAGCAGTGGGCGACGGAACACTGAAGCTTTCTTT.

The rearrangement joins TRBV27 to TRBJ2-1; 8 nucleotides agree with TRBD1. CDR1 and CDR2 (germline): MNHEY, SMNVEV (reference sequence). Germline trimming cut 8 bases from V and 7 bases from J; bases unmatched to any gene: 7. The CDR3 spans 13 residues. The CDR3 sequence: CASRDRGGNEQFF. The CDR3 DNA is TGTGCCAGCCGTGACAGGGGAGGTAATGAGCAGTTCTTC.

This clone was detected a few times. The chain recombines TRBV5-5 with TRBJ1-2; D is unclear. The CDR3 contains 15 residues. Trimming stripped 3 bases from V and 2 bases from J, with 14 bases between. Germline values: CDR1 SGHKS, CDR2 YYEKEE (reference sequence). The CDR3 nucleotides read TGTGCCAGCAGCTCGCGTCCAGGTTCCAACTATGGCTACACCTTC. Its protein product is CASSSRPGSNYGYTF.

The chain carries TRBV15 and TRBJ1-5, with TRBD1 as a possible D gene (6 bases). This CDR3 has 18 amino acids. The germline gives CDR1 LNHNV, CDR2 YYDKDF (reference sequence). The ends were cut back, 0 bases at V and 4 bases at J, with 19 bases in the middle. DNA of the CDR3: TGTGCCACCAGCAGAGATTGGGGCCAGGGGAAAAATAATCAGCCCCAGCATTTT. Translation gives CATSRDWGQGKNNQPQHF.

The chain recombines TRBV7-9 with TRBJ2-5; TRBD1 or TRBD2 may be the D gene (5 bases each). This CDR3 spans 16 amino acids. Germline V lookup: CDR1 SEHNR, CDR2 FQNEAQ (reference sequence). The V gene lost 4 bases and the J gene lost 1 base, with 16 bases spanning the gap. CDR3 in amino acids: CASSYGNGAGQETQYF. The CDR3 DNA sequence: TGTGCCAGCAGCTACGGAAACGGGGCAGGCCAAGAGACCCAGTACTTC.

The V call is TRBV18, the J call TRBJ1-3; unclear D gene. The germline V gene encodes CDR1 KGHSH and CDR2 LQKENI. The V and J ends lost 2 bases and 4 bases respectively, with 12 bases between them. This CDR3 has 15 residues. The CDR3 sequence is CASSPKRVSGNTIYF. In DNA form, the CDR3 reads TGTGCCAGCTCACCAAAACGGGTTTCAGGAAACACCATATATTTT.

This chain joins TRBV19 and TRBJ1-4; D remains ambiguous. The CDR3 contains 15 residues. The germline V and J ends were trimmed by 5 bases and 4 bases, with 14 bases remaining between them. The V gene's germline CDR1 is LNHDA and CDR2 SQIVND (reference sequence). Written as DNA, the CDR3 is TGTGCCAGTAGTGACCGGATGGCCGTTAATGAAAAACTGTTTTTT. Amino acid sequence: CASSDRMAVNEKLFF.

The chain joins TRBV6-6 to TRBJ2-7; 9 bases are shared with TRBD1. Germline V CDR1 and CDR2: MNHNY, SVGAGI (reference sequence). The CDR3 contains 14 residues. Trimming removed 2 bases from V and 5 bases from J; junction bases left unmatched: 4. CDR3 coding DNA: TGTGCCAGCAGTTACCGGACAGGGGCGCACGAGCAGTACTTC. Translating gives CASSYRTGAHEQYF.

The chain uses TRBV18 and TRBJ1-1; 7 positions match TRBD1. CDR1 and CDR2 (germline): KGHSH, LQKENI. This CDR3 region has 14 residues. V was clipped by 5 bases and J by 0 bases; unmatched bases: 3. The CDR3 is CASSATGMNTEAFF. The CDR3, as DNA: TGTGCCAGCTCAGCGACAGGGATGAACACTGAAGCTTTCTTT.

The CDR3 spells CASSTVMGAGGLVPRIQYF. CDR3 in DNA: TGTGCCAGCAGCACCGTGATGGGGGCGGGAGGCCTAGTTCCTAGAATTCAGTATTTT. The gene calls are TRBV13 and TRBJ2-3; 8 nucleotides line up with TRBD2. This CDR3 spans 19 amino acids. CDR1 PRHDT and CDR2 FYEKMQ come from the germline V gene (reference sequence). The V segment lost 5 bases and the J segment 12 bases; nucleotides outside the gene matches: 28.

This chain connects TRBV7-2 to TRBJ2-7; no firm D call. Germline lookup yields CDR1 SGHTA and CDR2 FQGNSA. The CDR3 loop spans 13 amino acids. With 3 bases removed from V and 7 bases from J, the gap between germline ends came to 13 bases. CDR3 nucleotides: TGTGCCAGCAGCTTTTCACCCATGGGGGAGCAGTACTTC. It specifies CASSFSPMGEQYF.

The rearrangement links TRBV5-1 to TRBJ2-7; TRBD2 agrees at 16 bases. The CDR3 runs 17 residues. CDR1 and CDR2 (germline): SGHRS, YFSETQ. The V segment lost 4 bases and the J segment 2 bases; nucleotides outside the gene matches: 6. The CDR3 protein is CASSSLGTSGRAYEQYF. The CDR3 region has the DNA TGCGCCAGCAGCAGTCTCGGGACTAGCGGGAGGGCCTACGAGCAGTACTTC.

The chain links TRBV21-1 to TRBJ1-5. TRBV21-1 is deemed a pseudogene. The CDR3 has 12 residues. Here the CDR3 reads CASVRADQPQHF. CDR3 DNA: TGTGCCAGCGTTAGGGCTGATCAGCCCCAGCATTTT.

This clone was picked up many times. The V call is TRBV7-9, the J call TRBJ1-4; weak D call: TRBD1 (5 bases). V gave up 0 bases and J gave up 8 bases, with 10 bases separating them. In germline, CDR1 is SEHNR, CDR2 FQNEAQ (reference sequence). This CDR3 comprises 14 residues. The CDR3 region is CASSLAGDQEKLFF. In DNA, the CDR3 is TGTGCCAGCAGCTTAGCAGGGGACCAGGAAAAACTGTTTTTT.

V and J are TRBV27 and TRBJ1-2, with 7 bases lining up with TRBD1. After removal of 1 base from V and 2 bases from J, the junction contained 7 bases not matched to a gene. The CDR3 has 16 residues. CDR1 MNHEY and CDR2 SMNVEV come from the germline V gene (reference sequence). CDR3 sequence: CASSLFGTVPNYGYTF. DNA of the CDR3: TGTGCCAGCAGTTTATTCGGGACAGTACCAAACTATGGCTACACCTTC.

The CDR3 loop reads CASSPLTGDEETQYF. In DNA, the CDR3 is TGTGCCAGCTCACCACTTACAGGGGATGAAGAGACCCAGTACTTC. The J gene is TRBJ2-5, the V gene TRBV18, with 7 bases fitting TRBD1. The CDR3 loop spans 15 amino acids. Germline assignment: CDR1 KGHSH and CDR2 LQKENI. V shed 1 base, J shed 3 bases, and the junction held 5 bases outside the gene matches. The entire variable domain, with the rest obtained from reference TRBV18 and TRBJ2-5, is as follows: NAGVMQNPRHLVRRRGQEARLRCSPMKGHSHVYWYRQLPEEGLKFMVYLQKENIIDESGMPKERFSAEFPKEGPSILRIQQVVRGDSAAYFCASSPLTGDEETQYFGPGTRLLVL.